Below, one T cell receptor (beta chain) is given with its context. Antigen specificity is unknown. TCRdb's table, derived via immunoSEQ multiplex PCR, lists solely in-frame clones and lacks some. Here the sample spans about 29,000 clones, 76% being singletons. This entry is derived from a study of cytotoxic CD8 clonotypes in ibrutinib-treated CLL. Study-wide background: Researchers reported about 10 relapsed/refractory and about 14 treatment-naive patients, some 18 of them IGHV unmutated. Investigators reported 24 partial and 2 complete responses; after median around 63 months, roughly 15 patients remained remitted and about twelve progressed. Response samples were taken after a median of about 12 months on treatment, range 6 to 36.

Study-wide results and caveats: Elevated clonality accompanied ibrutinib response, with a return toward baseline values at progression.

This receptor was obtained from a human donor with chronic lymphocytic leukemia. The material sequenced was PBMCs, taken after 36 months of ibrutinib treatment.

The CDR3 here is CASSEIGRDTQYF. The DNA of the CDR3 is TGTGCCAGCAGTGAAATCGGGCGAGATACGCAGTATTTT. This chain links TRBV2 with TRBJ2-3; D is unresolved. The CDR3 is 13 residues long. Germline V gene sequence: CDR1 SNHLY, CDR2 FYNNEI. Deletions cut 2 bases from V and 5 bases from J, with 8 bases between.